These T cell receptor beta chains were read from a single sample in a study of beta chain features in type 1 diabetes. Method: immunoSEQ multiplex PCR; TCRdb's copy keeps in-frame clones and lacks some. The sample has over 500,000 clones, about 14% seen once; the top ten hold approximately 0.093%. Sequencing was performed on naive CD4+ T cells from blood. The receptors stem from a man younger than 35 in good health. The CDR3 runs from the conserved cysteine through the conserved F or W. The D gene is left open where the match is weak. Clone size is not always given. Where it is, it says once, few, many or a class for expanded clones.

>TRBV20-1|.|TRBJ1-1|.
TGCAGTGCTAGAGATAGGCACAAAGCTTTCTTT
CSARDRHKAFF
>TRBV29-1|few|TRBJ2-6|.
TGCAGCGTTGCCAAGGGAACCGGGGCCAACGTCCTGACTTTC
CSVAKGTGANVLTF
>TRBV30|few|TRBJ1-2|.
TGTGCCTGGAGTGTACGTCAGCCTCAAGCCTACTTC
CAWSVRQPQAYF
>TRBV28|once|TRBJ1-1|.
TGTGCCAGCAGTTTACCCCGGGGGGGCACTGAAGCTTTCTTT
CASSLPRGGTEAFF
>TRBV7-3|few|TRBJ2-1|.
TGTGCCAGCAGCTTTATGGGGCCCCAGTTCTTC
CASSFMGPQFF
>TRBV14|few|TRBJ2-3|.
TGTGCCAGCAGCTTGACAGATACGCAGTATTTT
CASSLTDTQYF
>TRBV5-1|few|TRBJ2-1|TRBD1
TGCGCCAGCAGATACCCTATCGGTGAGGCAGACAGGGGCAATGAGCAGTTCTTC
CASRYPIGEADRGNEQFF
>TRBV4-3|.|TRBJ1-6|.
TGCGCCAGCAGCCAAGACCTCACCTCACCCCTCCACTTT
CASSQDLTSPLHF
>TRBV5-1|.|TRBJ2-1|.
TGCGCCAGCAGCTGGGAAGGACGGGGAAGCTCCTACAATGAGCAGTTCTTC
CASSWEGRGSSYNEQFF
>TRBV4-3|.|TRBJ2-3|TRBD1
TGCGCCAGCAGCCAAGAAGGGACAGGGGGCCGGGATACGCAGTATTTT
CASSQEGTGGRDTQYF
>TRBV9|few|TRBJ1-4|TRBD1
TGTGCCAGCAGCGCCGGACAGGGGTCGAATGAAAAACTGTTTTTT
CASSAGQGSNEKLFF
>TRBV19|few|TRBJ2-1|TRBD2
TGTGCCAGTAGTATAAGATCTTCGACTAGCAGTTACAATGAGCAGTTCTTC
CASSIRSSTSSYNEQFF
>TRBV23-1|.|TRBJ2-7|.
TGCGCCAGCAGTCAACGACTGACTAAGCCCTACGAGCAGTACTTC
CASSQRLTKPYEQYF
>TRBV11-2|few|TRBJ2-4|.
TGTGCCAGCAGCCCTTCGCAGGGTAGGAACATTCAGTACTTC
CASSPSQGRNIQYF
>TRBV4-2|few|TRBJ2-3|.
TGTGCCAGCAGCCAAGCCGGGGAGACGCAGTATTTT
CASSQAGETQYF